Each of the 29 T cell receptor beta chains below was sequenced from the same sample in a study of cytomegalovirus exposure and HLA in healthy donors. Primers included in the PCR were 60 Vbeta and 13 Jbeta primers. Method: immunoSEQ multiplex PCR; TCRdb's copy keeps in-frame clones and lacks some. The data show about 200,000 clones, 70% to 85% seen once. The material sequenced was PBMCs. These receptors originate from a boy between 2 and 10 years old in good health and CMV-seronegative.

This clone was observed a handful of times. The V and J genes are TRBV12-5 and TRBJ2-1; 7 nucleotides line up with TRBD2. The V gene's germline CDR1 is LGHNT and CDR2 FRNRAP. The trim removed 5 bases at V and 14 bases at J, leaving 6 bases unmatched. CDR3 length: 11 amino acids. The CDR3 sequence: CASGPNRGEFF. DNA for the CDR3: TGTGCTAGTGGTCCTAATCGGGGGGAGTTCTTC.

J is TRBJ1-2 and V is TRBV4-3, with TRBD1 matching 8 bases. Germline trimming cut 0 bases from V and 6 bases from J; bases unmatched to any gene: 9. Germline V gene lookup returns CDR1 LGHNA and CDR2 YSLEER. The CDR3 has 16 amino acids. CDR3 sequence (DNA): TGCGCCAGCAGCCAAGATCTTGGGACAGGAACTGATGGCTACACCTTC. Translation: CASSQDLGTGTDGYTF.

A single count supports this clone. This sequence joins TRBV20-1 and TRBJ2-3; TRBD2 is a possible D gene (5 bases). Germline V gives CDR1 DFQATT, CDR2 SNEGSKA (reference sequence). Deletions cut 3 bases from V and 8 bases from J, with 6 bases between. The CDR3 runs to 10 residues. CDR3 in DNA: TGCAGTGCTAGTGGACTTACGCAGTATTTT. Translation: CSASGLTQYF.

V gene TRBV7-2 combines with J gene TRBJ2-1; D not resolved. Germline V gives CDR1 SGHTA, CDR2 FQGNSA. CDR3 length equals 15 residues. Deletions cut 5 bases from V and 0 bases from J, with 11 bases between. Here the CDR3 reads CASSLHVSSYNEQFF. DNA of the CDR3: TGTGCCAGCAGCCTTCATGTGAGCTCCTACAATGAGCAGTTCTTC.

This clone was counted only a few times. The V call is TRBV10-2, the J call TRBJ2-7; D might be TRBD2 (5 bases). The germline V gene encodes CDR1 WSHSY and CDR2 SAAADI. The CDR3 has 11 amino acids. Trimming cost V 4 bases and J 7 bases, with 8 bases left between them. DNA of the CDR3: TGCGCCAGCAGTGCATGGAGGGAGCAGTACTTC. Protein product: CASSAWREQYF.

The DNA of the CDR3 is TGTGCCAGCAGCGGGGATACTAGCGGGGGGGCCTCAGATACGCAGTATTTT. Its translation: CASSGDTSGGASDTQYF. The gene calls are TRBV9 and TRBJ2-3; 13 bases align to TRBD2. CDR1 and CDR2 from the germline V gene are SGDLS and YYNGEE. The CDR3 totals 17 residues. Losses at the gene ends were 3 bases for V and 4 bases for J; bases not matched to a gene: 8.

A few counts support this clone. This chain links TRBV18 with TRBJ1-1, with unresolved D. The germline V and J ends were trimmed by 3 bases and 5 bases, with 16 bases remaining between them. Germline V gene data show CDR1 as KGHSH and CDR2 as LQKENI. This CDR3 region has 15 residues. The CDR3 region is CASSPTTSAKTEAFF. The CDR3 bases are TGTGCCAGCTCACCCACTACATCGGCTAAAACTGAAGCTTTCTTT.

Comments on this clone: A read error may produce the germline difference seen at one junction end. This chain connects TRBV5-6 to TRBJ2-7; D is possibly TRBD1 (6 bases). Germline V gene data show CDR1 as SGHDT and CDR2 as YYEEEE. CDR3 length equals 12 residues. DNA of the CDR3: TGTGCCAGCAGCCTTACAGGGTTGCAGTGGGTCTTC. Residues: CASSLTGLQWVF.

This clone was found once. The chain has TRBV11-3 and TRBJ2-1, with 10 bases lining up with TRBD2. CDR3 length equals 17 residues. With V trimmed by 1 base and J by 6 bases, 9 bases remained unmatched. CDR1 and CDR2 (germline): SGHNT, YENEEA. The CDR3 sequence is CASSLGPSGGTINEQFF. The CDR3 DNA reads as TGTGCCAGCAGCTTAGGTCCTAGCGGGGGTACTATCAATGAGCAGTTCTTC.

This clone was recorded once. The genes are TRBV5-4 and TRBJ1-2; 9 positions agree with TRBD1. V was clipped by 2 bases and J by 6 bases; unmatched bases: 5. The germline CDR1 and CDR2 sequences are SGHNT and YYREEE (reference sequence). This CDR3 region has 14 residues. The CDR3, as DNA: TGTGCCAGCAGCTTTTGGGACAGGGCTGATGGCTACACCTTC. Translated, it gives CASSFWDRADGYTF.

The chain employs TRBV6-6 and TRBJ2-3; the match to TRBD2 covers 9 bases. The CDR3 consists of 16 residues. Trimming removed 0 bases from V and 4 bases from J; junction bases left unmatched: 5. Per germline, CDR1 MNHNY and CDR2 SVGAGI (reference sequence). Here the CDR3 DNA reads TGTGCCAGCAGTTACTCGACTAGCGGTTTTTCAGATACGCAGTATTTT. Translated, it gives CASSYSTSGFSDTQYF.

The V call is TRBV19, the J call TRBJ1-2, with 9 bases aligning to TRBD1. Germline V gene lookup returns CDR1 LNHDA and CDR2 SQIVND (reference sequence). The junction had 6 bases not matched to a gene; V was cut back by 3 bases and J by 7 bases. The CDR3 covers 14 residues. CDR3 region: CASSIGQGLSGYTF. DNA of the CDR3: TGTGCCAGTAGTATCGGACAGGGGTTGAGTGGCTACACCTTC.

The chain employs TRBV6-1 and TRBJ2-6; D is possibly TRBD1 (6 bases). From germline, CDR1 is MNHNS and CDR2 SASEGT. Trimming left V 11 bases short and J 0 bases short, with 14 bases between. This CDR3 contains 15 residues. The CDR3 loop is CAAGVGFSGANVLTF. The CDR3, as DNA: TGTGCCGCAGGGGTAGGATTCTCTGGGGCCAACGTCCTGACTTTC.

The V call is TRBV4-3, the J call TRBJ1-1; weak D call: TRBD1 (6 bases). Trimming took off 3 bases at V and 0 bases at J, with 14 bases between the two ends. The CDR3 contains 16 residues. Germline CDR1 is LGHNA and CDR2 is YSLEER. CDR3 nucleotide sequence: TGCGCCAGCAGCCAGGGACAAAGGTCGTTGAACACTGAAGCTTTCTTT. This sequence encodes CASSQGQRSLNTEAFF.

This chain joins TRBV10-3 and TRBJ1-1, with D tentatively TRBD1 (5 bases). Germline loops: CDR1 ENHRY, CDR2 SYGVKD. The CDR3 is 16 amino acids. Between the trimmed V and J ends, which lost 5 bases and 4 bases, there was a span of 20 bases. This chain's CDR3 is CAISPGGTLAGTEAFF. Written as DNA, the CDR3 is TGTGCCATCAGTCCCGGAGGGACCCTCGCGGGCACTGAAGCTTTCTTT.

The V and J genes are TRBV4-2 and TRBJ1-2; no clear D. The CDR3 length is 16 residues. CDR1 LGHNA and CDR2 YNFKEQ come from the germline V gene. V was pared by 1 base and J by 0 bases, with 12 bases between. The CDR3 DNA sequence: TGTGCCAGCAGCCAAGTGGTTAGCGGCGCTAACTATGGCTACACCTTC. This translates into CASSQVVSGANYGYTF.

This clone was seen a few times. The rearrangement links TRBV30 to TRBJ1-2, with TRBD1 matching over 7 bases. The ends lost 1 base at V and 8 bases at J; junction bases unmatched: 13. The germline gives CDR1 GTSNPN, CDR2 SVGIG (reference sequence). The CDR3 totals 15 residues. CDR3 loop: CAWSARLGGSGGYTF. The CDR3 DNA reads as TGTGCCTGGAGTGCACGCCTAGGGGGCTCAGGAGGCTACACCTTC.

The chain is built from TRBV4-3 and TRBJ2-5; 7 positions agree with TRBD1. This CDR3 spans 16 amino acids. Per germline, CDR1 LGHNA and CDR2 YSLEER. The trim removed 0 bases at V and 1 base at J, leaving 5 bases unmatched. CDR3 coding DNA: TGCGCCAGCAGCCAAGATCGAAGGGGGCTCCAAGAGACCCAGTACTTC. Its protein product is CASSQDRRGLQETQYF.

The chain couples TRBV9 to TRBJ1-1, with 11 nucleotides matching TRBD1. Per the germline V gene, CDR1 is SGDLS and CDR2 is YYNGEE. Trimming at V came to 0 bases and at J to 5 bases, leaving 3 bases not matched to a gene. The CDR3 is 15 residues long. The CDR3 DNA follows: TGTGCCAGCAGCGTAGATGGGACAGGGGGAACTGAAGCTTTCTTT. Translating gives CASSVDGTGGTEAFF.

In this sample, this clone turned up once. The chain employs TRBV18 and TRBJ2-7; 14 bases agree with TRBD2. Germline V CDR1 and CDR2: KGHSH, LQKENI. J was trimmed by 9 bases and V by 6 bases; bases with no gene match: 13. The CDR3 consists of 16 residues. CDR3: CASSLGLAGATPRQYF. CDR3 DNA: TGTGCCAGCTCCCTGGGACTAGCGGGGGCCACCCCCCGGCAGTACTTC.

This clone was recorded a few times. The J gene is TRBJ2-1, the V gene TRBV19, with 10 bases that match TRBD2. The V segment lost 5 bases and the J segment 3 bases; nucleotides outside the gene matches: 7. Germline V gene lookup returns CDR1 LNHDA and CDR2 SQIVND (reference sequence). The CDR3 has 16 amino acids. The CDR3 loop is CASSPRSGGFYNEQFF. The CDR3 DNA sequence: TGTGCCAGTAGTCCACGTAGCGGGGGGTTCTACAATGAGCAGTTCTTC.

This clone has just one count. The gene calls are TRBV5-4 and TRBJ2-1; 8 bases are shared with TRBD2. The CDR3 runs 16 residues. Germline V gene data show CDR1 as SGHNT and CDR2 as YYREEE (reference sequence). V lost 0 bases and J lost 0; bases outside the gene matches: 2. The DNA of the CDR3 is TGTGCCAGCAGCTTGGCGGGGGGGGGCTCCTACAATGAGCAGTTCTTC. This codes for CASSLAGGGSYNEQFF.

The chain joins TRBV4-1 to TRBJ1-2; TRBD1 matches 10 bases. From germline, CDR1 is MGHRA and CDR2 YSYEKL. The CDR3 consists of 18 residues. V shed 3 bases, J shed 8 bases, and the junction held 18 bases outside the gene matches. Written as DNA, the CDR3 is TGCGCCAGCAGCCAGGACACCCGGGGACAGGGGACTTTACTCGGCTACACCTTC. This sequence encodes CASSQDTRGQGTLLGYTF.

The V gene is TRBV29-1, the J gene TRBJ2-3, with 7 bases lining up with TRBD1. Per germline, CDR1 SQVTM and CDR2 ANQGSEA. V dropped 6 bases and J dropped 4; count of bases not matched to a gene: 13. The CDR3 spans 15 residues. Written as DNA, the CDR3 is TGCAGCGTGCTACAGGGGACCATGCGGCCAGATACGCAGTATTTT. Translation gives CSVLQGTMRPDTQYF.

This rearrangement joins TRBV6-5 to TRBJ1-1; D is unresolved. The CDR3 runs 14 residues. CDR1 is MNHEY and CDR2 is SVGAGI in the germline V gene. V was trimmed by 2 bases and J by 0 bases, leaving 7 bases between them. The CDR3 loop is CASSYEGVNTEAFF. CDR3 bases: TGTGCCAGCAGTTACGAAGGAGTGAACACTGAAGCTTTCTTT.

The V and J genes are TRBV28 and TRBJ2-3, with D perhaps TRBD2 (6 bases). The V gene lost 5 bases and the J gene lost 2 bases, with 17 bases spanning the gap. The CDR3 extends over 16 amino acids. The germline V gene encodes CDR1 MDHEN and CDR2 SYDVKM. The CDR3 here is CASSPGGLRITDTQYF. CDR3 coding DNA: TGTGCCAGCAGTCCCGGGGGACTCAGAATCACAGATACGCAGTATTTT.

This clone was picked up a small number of times. The chain recombines TRBV5-1 with TRBJ1-1; weak D call: TRBD1 (6 bases). Looked up from germline, CDR1 is SGHRS and CDR2 is YFSETQ. This CDR3 is built from 14 residues. V was cut by 1 base and J by 5 bases, with 12 bases left in between. CDR3 nucleotide sequence: TGCGCCAGCAGCTTGAGTCAGGGGTCAACTGAAGCTTTCTTT. It yields the protein CASSLSQGSTEAFF. The full variable domain, in which reference TRBV5-1 and TRBJ1-1 provide the parts outside the CDR3, is KAGVTQTPRYLIKTRGQQVTLSCSPISGHRSVSWYQQTPGQGLQFLFEYFSETQRNKGNFPGRFSGRQFSNSRSEMNVSTLELGDSALYLCASSLSQGSTEAFFGQGTRLTVV.

The J gene is TRBJ2-4, the V gene TRBV4-1, with D possibly matching TRBD2 (5 bases). The CDR3 loop spans 16 amino acids. The germline CDR1 and CDR2 sequences are MGHRA and YSYEKL. Trimming shortened V by 2 bases and J by 5 bases, and 16 bases separated the two germline ends. Here the CDR3 reads CASSQPLREKENIQYF. CDR3 nucleotides: TGCGCCAGCAGCCAACCCTTGAGGGAAAAGGAAAACATTCAGTACTTC.

This chain uses TRBV4-3 with TRBJ2-1; TRBD1 might be the D (5 bases). The germline V gene has CDR1 LGHNA and CDR2 YSLEER. Trimming shortened V by 1 base and J by 8 bases, and 9 bases separated the two germline ends. The CDR3 is 13 amino acids. In nucleotides, the CDR3 is TGCGCCAGCAGCCAAGCACAGGATTATGAGCAGTTCTTC. Translating it yields CASSQAQDYEQFF.